A single sample is the source of the 13 T cell receptor beta chains below, sequenced in a study of PD-1 blockade in classical Hodgkin lymphoma. Clones were sequenced by immunoSEQ multiplex PCR, and TCRdb holds only the in-frame ones, with some missing. The sample gives about 98,000 clones, just under 95% of which show up once; 2.8% is in the top ten. All trial patients relapsed after autologous stem cell transplantation. The specimen comprised peripheral blood mononuclear cells (PBMCs), sampled at baseline. All receptors come from a human donor with classical Hodgkin lymphoma.

The CDR3 reads CASSDEFSGANVLTF. DNA for the CDR3: TGTGCCAGCAGTGACGAATTCTCTGGGGCCAACGTCCTGACTTTC. V is TRBV6-1 and J is TRBJ2-6; no clear D. Trimming took off 3 bases at V and 0 bases at J, with 6 bases between the two ends. Germline CDR1 reads MNHNS; CDR2 reads SASEGT. This CDR3 is 15 amino acids long.

The chain is built from TRBV29-1 and TRBJ1-2; D not resolved. This CDR3 region has 12 residues. V was clipped by 4 bases and J by 7 bases, with 13 bases between them. The V gene's germline CDR1 is SQVTM and CDR2 ANQGSEA. The CDR3 reads CSVGNGWGGYTF. The CDR3 nucleotides are TGCAGCGTTGGAAACGGCTGGGGTGGCTACACCTTC. Filled out from reference TRBV29-1 and TRBJ1-2, the complete variable domain reads SAVISQKPSRDICQRGTSLTIQCQVDSQVTMMFWYRQQPGQSLTLIATANQGSEATYESGFVIDKFPISRPNLTFSTLTVSNMSPEDSSIYLCSVGNGWGGYTFGSGTRLTVV.

The chain couples TRBV19 to TRBJ2-1; 12 bases match TRBD2. This CDR3 is built from 17 residues. Germline V lookup: CDR1 LNHDA, CDR2 SQIVND (reference sequence). With 4 bases clipped from V and 4 bases from J, the junction kept 8 bases outside the gene matches. The CDR3 sequence: CASSTPRTSGVYNEQFF. For the CDR3, the DNA is TGTGCCAGTAGTACTCCAAGGACTAGCGGGGTTTACAATGAGCAGTTCTTC.

This chain joins TRBV7-8 and TRBJ1-4; the D is unclear. The V gene lost 5 bases and the J gene lost 6 bases, with 13 bases spanning the gap. This CDR3 contains 14 residues. Germline values: CDR1 SGHVS, CDR2 FQNEAQ. The DNA of the CDR3 is TGTGCCAGCAGCCCCAGAGAAGGATATGAAAAACTGTTTTTT. Encoded protein: CASSPREGYEKLFF.

CDR3 sequence reads: CAWSVLGGGEAFF. CDR3 nucleotide sequence: TGTGCCTGGAGTGTACTAGGTGGGGGGGAAGCTTTCTTT. The chain carries TRBV30 and TRBJ1-1; a weak D match, TRBD1 (5 bases). The CDR3 runs to 13 residues. V was pared by 0 bases and J by 8 bases, with 13 bases between. Germline lookup yields CDR1 GTSNPN and CDR2 SVGIG (reference sequence).

The chain links TRBV5-6 to TRBJ2-7; the match to TRBD1 covers 10 bases. Germline CDR1 is SGHDT and CDR2 is YYEEEE. The V and J ends lost 5 bases and 6 bases, in that order; junction bases with no gene match: 11. This CDR3 region has 15 residues. The CDR3 nucleotides read TGTGCCAGCAGTGGTTTGACAGGGGGCTTGGGCGAGCAGTACTTC. Its protein is CASSGLTGGLGEQYF.

The rearrangement uses TRBV6-5 and TRBJ2-1; D ambiguous. The ends were cut back, 6 bases at V and 7 bases at J, with 13 bases in the middle. This CDR3 comprises 13 residues. Germline CDR1 is MNHEY and CDR2 is SVGAGI. The CDR3 DNA reads as TGTGCCAGCAGGGGAAAGCGTTGGAATGAGCAGTTCTTC. Translation: CASRGKRWNEQFF.

The gene calls are TRBV10-1 and TRBJ2-3; 9 nucleotides line up with TRBD2. This CDR3 has 16 residues. The junction had 1 base not matched to a gene; V was cut back by 0 bases and J by 0 bases. CDR1 is WNHNN, CDR2 SYGVQD, per germline (reference sequence). CDR3 DNA: TGCGCCAGCAGTGAGTCCCTAGCGGGAAGCACAGATACGCAGTATTTT. It is translated as CASSESLAGSTDTQYF.

The rearrangement links TRBV18 to TRBJ1-4; TRBD1 is a possible D gene (5 bases). The length of the CDR3 is 15 residues. Germline-derived CDR1 and CDR2 are KGHSH and LQKENI. V was pared by 4 bases and J by 0 bases, with 9 bases between. The CDR3, as DNA: TGTGCCAGCTCACGAGGGGTTGCAACTAATGAAAAACTGTTTTTT. Protein: CASSRGVATNEKLFF.

The chain couples TRBV5-1 to TRBJ2-3; TRBD2 might be the D (5 bases). V dropped 4 bases and J dropped 3 bases, with 15 bases sitting between them. The germline V gene encodes CDR1 SGHRS and CDR2 YFSETQ. CDR3 length: 15 amino acids. The CDR3 sequence is CASSPGEGETDTQYF. The CDR3, as DNA: TGCGCCAGCAGCCCCGGCGAGGGAGAGACAGATACGCAGTATTTT.

The chain uses TRBV2 and TRBJ2-1; no definite D call. Per germline, CDR1 SNHLY and CDR2 FYNNEI. The length of the CDR3 is 13 residues. Deletions cut 8 bases from V and 4 bases from J, with 12 bases between. In DNA form, the CDR3 reads TGTGCCAGCGTCTCGCAGGAGTACAATGAGCAGTTCTTC. Its protein product is CASVSQEYNEQFF.

The chain combines TRBV5-1 with TRBJ1-1; 7 nucleotides match TRBD1. The CDR3 sequence is 13 residues long. J was trimmed by 3 bases and V by 3 bases; bases with no gene match: 2. The V gene's germline CDR1 is SGHRS and CDR2 YFSETQ. The CDR3 region is CASSWGTDTEAFF. In nucleotides, the CDR3 is TGCGCCAGCAGCTGGGGGACAGACACTGAAGCTTTCTTT.

This clone occurred once. The chain couples TRBV19 to TRBJ2-5; the D gene could be TRBD1 or TRBD2 (5 bases each). Germline V gene data show CDR1 as LNHDA and CDR2 as SQIVND (reference sequence). CDR3 size: 15 residues. Trimming left V 5 bases short and J 1 base short, with 14 bases between. CDR3 sequence reads: CASSAGAIIQETQYF. DNA of the CDR3: TGTGCCAGTAGTGCCGGGGCGATAATCCAAGAGACCCAGTACTTC. Supplemented by reference TRBV19 and TRBJ2-5, the full variable domain reads DGGITQSPKYLFRKEGQNVTLSCEQNLNHDAMYWYRQDPGQGLRLIYYSQIVNDFQKGDIAEGYSVSREKKESFPLTVTSAQKNPTAFYLCASSAGAIIQETQYFGPGTRLLVL.